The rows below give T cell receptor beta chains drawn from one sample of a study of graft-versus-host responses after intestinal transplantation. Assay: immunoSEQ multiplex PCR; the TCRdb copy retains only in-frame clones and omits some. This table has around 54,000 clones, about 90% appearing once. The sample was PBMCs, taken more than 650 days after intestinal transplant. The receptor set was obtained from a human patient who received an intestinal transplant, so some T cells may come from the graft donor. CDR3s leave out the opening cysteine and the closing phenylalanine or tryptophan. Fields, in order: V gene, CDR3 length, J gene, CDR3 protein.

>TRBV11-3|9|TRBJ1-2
ASSSNYGYT
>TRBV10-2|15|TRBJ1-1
ASSETEWAAENTEAF
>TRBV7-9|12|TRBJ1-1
ASSLGTANTEAF
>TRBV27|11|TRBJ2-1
ASSPAVRTEQF
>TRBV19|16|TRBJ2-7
ASSPRGRPRSTSYEQY
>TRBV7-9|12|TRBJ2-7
ASSTRTDSYEQY
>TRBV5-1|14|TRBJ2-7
ASTRGSGTGGYEQY
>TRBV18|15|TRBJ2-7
ASSPPLPRGGIYEQY
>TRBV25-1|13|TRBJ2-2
ASGSSGGAVGELF
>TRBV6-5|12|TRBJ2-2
ASSYGGQAGELF
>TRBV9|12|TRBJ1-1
ASSVVEANTEAF
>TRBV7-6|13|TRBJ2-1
ASTVTTGGYNEQF
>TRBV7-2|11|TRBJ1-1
ASSMDGPTEAF
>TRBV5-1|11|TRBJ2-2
ASSLANTGELF
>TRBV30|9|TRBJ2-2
AWSVGGELF
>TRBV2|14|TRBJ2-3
ASSDVAGGGTDTQY